The clone carrying this TCR beta chain was counted ten times or more. Its target is not known. The data stem from a study of spatial heterogeneity in lung cancer. On the study more broadly: Mean representation of each unique TCR and UMI combination in the raw reads exceeded nine occurrences. General observations from the study: Tracking of tumor mutation counts was seen in expanded intratumoral alpha and beta TCR counts.

The CDR3 has 12 residues. V lost 2 bases and J 4 bases, leaving 3 bases between the germline ends. The germline gives CDR1 MNHEY, CDR2 SVGEGT. Time point reported: sample taken at primary tumor resection. Each CDR3 protein gets one entry after TCRdb re-called the 5' RACE reads with MiXCR. This repertoire shows some 100,000 distinct CDR3 sequences, around 4.3% found once; its top ten account for over 20%. The V and J genes are TRBV6-2 or TRBV6-3 and TRBJ1-5; D not certain. The sequences come from lung tumor tissue, collected at surgery. The clonotype comes from a male donor with early-stage non-small cell lung cancer. CDR3 in DNA: TGTGCCAGCAGTTACCTTAATCAGCCCCAGCATTTT. The encoded protein is CASSYLNQPQHF.